This TCR beta chain was retrieved from a study of PD-1 blockade in classical Hodgkin lymphoma. The V and J ends lost 2 bases and 2 bases respectively, with 9 bases between them. In germline, CDR1 is SQVTM, CDR2 ANQGSEA. This CDR3 has 13 residues. Note on this clone: The antigen is unknown.

The assay was immunoSEQ multiplex PCR, and TCRdb's table has in-frame clones only and misses some. The sample holds roughly 90,000 clones; roughly 76% are singletons and the top ten take roughly 15%. Regarding the study as a whole: Compared with baseline, CD4+ but not CD8+ TCR diversity had risen significantly by C4D1. Although disease activity or prior therapy may be involved, causes of the repertoire differences remain undefined. Newly diagnosed patients had diversity similar to the baseline diversity of complete responders. Any patient who commenced nivolumab under 1 year after ASCT was excluded.

After autologous stem cell transplantation all patients relapsed, and prior brentuximab vedotin exposure differed between cohorts. This specimen was peripheral blood mononuclear cells (PBMCs), taken before the second cycle of nivolumab. The chain has TRBV29-1 and TRBJ2-5; tentative D call: TRBD1 (6 bases). The source of this sequence is a human donor with classical Hodgkin lymphoma. In DNA form, the CDR3 reads TGCAGCGTTGAAAGAGGACAGCAAGAGACCCAGTACTTC. Encoded protein: CSVERGQQETQYF.